This T cell receptor (beta chain) was sequenced for a study of T-cell reconstitution after alpha-beta-depleted transplantation in children. A TCRbeta library incorporating unique molecular identifiers was prepared. TCRdb analysed the PCR reads with MiXCR anew, one entry per CDR3 protein. The data contain about 980,000 distinct CDR3 sequences, 25% to 35% of them singletons. Trimming stripped 0 bases from V and 4 bases from J, with 13 bases between. This CDR3 comprises 15 residues. Germline assignment: CDR1 SGHRS and CDR2 YFSETQ. Sequencing used PBMCs, mostly from graft donor cells, obtained 360 days after TCRalphabeta/CD19-depleted stem cell transplant. The chain uses TRBV5-1 and TRBJ2-5; D is undetermined. The clonotype originates from a boy under three years old who had a stem cell transplant for SCID, so the T cells may come from the graft donor. The CDR3 DNA follows: TGCGCCAGCAGCTTGGAGAAGGGCTGGGGAGAGACCCAGTACTTC. Translating it yields CASSLEKGWGETQYF.